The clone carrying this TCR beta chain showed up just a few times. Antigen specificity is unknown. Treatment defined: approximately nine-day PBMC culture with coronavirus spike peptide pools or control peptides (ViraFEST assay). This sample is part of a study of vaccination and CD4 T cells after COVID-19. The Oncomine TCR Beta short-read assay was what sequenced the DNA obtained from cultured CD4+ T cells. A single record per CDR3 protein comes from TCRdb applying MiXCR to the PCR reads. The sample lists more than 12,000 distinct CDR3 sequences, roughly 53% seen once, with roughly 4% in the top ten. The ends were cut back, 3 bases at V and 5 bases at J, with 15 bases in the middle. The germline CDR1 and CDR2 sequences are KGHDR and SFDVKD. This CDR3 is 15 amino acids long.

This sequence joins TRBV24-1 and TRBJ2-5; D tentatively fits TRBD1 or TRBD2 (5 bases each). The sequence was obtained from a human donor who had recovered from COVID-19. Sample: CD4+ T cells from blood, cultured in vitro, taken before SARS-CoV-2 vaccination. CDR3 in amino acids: CATSDGDGRRETQYF. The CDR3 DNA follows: TGTGCCACCAGTGATGGGGACGGACGTCGGGAGACCCAGTACTTC.